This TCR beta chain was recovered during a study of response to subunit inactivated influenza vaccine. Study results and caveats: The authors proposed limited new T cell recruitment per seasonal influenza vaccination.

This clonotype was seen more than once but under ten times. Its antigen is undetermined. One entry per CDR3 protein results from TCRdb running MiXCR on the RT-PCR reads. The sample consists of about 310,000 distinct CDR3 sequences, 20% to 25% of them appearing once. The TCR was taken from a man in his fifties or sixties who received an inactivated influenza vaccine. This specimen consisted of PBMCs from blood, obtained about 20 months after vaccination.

CDR3 residues: CAISESTVNTEAFF. The CDR3, as DNA: TGTGCCATCAGTGAGTCGACAGTGAACACTGAAGCTTTCTTT. This chain links TRBV10-3 with TRBJ1-1, with D possibly TRBD1 on 5 matching bases. Per the germline V gene, CDR1 is ENHRY and CDR2 is SYGVKD. Trimming removed 0 bases at V and 0 bases at J, with 5 bases between. The CDR3 contains 14 residues.